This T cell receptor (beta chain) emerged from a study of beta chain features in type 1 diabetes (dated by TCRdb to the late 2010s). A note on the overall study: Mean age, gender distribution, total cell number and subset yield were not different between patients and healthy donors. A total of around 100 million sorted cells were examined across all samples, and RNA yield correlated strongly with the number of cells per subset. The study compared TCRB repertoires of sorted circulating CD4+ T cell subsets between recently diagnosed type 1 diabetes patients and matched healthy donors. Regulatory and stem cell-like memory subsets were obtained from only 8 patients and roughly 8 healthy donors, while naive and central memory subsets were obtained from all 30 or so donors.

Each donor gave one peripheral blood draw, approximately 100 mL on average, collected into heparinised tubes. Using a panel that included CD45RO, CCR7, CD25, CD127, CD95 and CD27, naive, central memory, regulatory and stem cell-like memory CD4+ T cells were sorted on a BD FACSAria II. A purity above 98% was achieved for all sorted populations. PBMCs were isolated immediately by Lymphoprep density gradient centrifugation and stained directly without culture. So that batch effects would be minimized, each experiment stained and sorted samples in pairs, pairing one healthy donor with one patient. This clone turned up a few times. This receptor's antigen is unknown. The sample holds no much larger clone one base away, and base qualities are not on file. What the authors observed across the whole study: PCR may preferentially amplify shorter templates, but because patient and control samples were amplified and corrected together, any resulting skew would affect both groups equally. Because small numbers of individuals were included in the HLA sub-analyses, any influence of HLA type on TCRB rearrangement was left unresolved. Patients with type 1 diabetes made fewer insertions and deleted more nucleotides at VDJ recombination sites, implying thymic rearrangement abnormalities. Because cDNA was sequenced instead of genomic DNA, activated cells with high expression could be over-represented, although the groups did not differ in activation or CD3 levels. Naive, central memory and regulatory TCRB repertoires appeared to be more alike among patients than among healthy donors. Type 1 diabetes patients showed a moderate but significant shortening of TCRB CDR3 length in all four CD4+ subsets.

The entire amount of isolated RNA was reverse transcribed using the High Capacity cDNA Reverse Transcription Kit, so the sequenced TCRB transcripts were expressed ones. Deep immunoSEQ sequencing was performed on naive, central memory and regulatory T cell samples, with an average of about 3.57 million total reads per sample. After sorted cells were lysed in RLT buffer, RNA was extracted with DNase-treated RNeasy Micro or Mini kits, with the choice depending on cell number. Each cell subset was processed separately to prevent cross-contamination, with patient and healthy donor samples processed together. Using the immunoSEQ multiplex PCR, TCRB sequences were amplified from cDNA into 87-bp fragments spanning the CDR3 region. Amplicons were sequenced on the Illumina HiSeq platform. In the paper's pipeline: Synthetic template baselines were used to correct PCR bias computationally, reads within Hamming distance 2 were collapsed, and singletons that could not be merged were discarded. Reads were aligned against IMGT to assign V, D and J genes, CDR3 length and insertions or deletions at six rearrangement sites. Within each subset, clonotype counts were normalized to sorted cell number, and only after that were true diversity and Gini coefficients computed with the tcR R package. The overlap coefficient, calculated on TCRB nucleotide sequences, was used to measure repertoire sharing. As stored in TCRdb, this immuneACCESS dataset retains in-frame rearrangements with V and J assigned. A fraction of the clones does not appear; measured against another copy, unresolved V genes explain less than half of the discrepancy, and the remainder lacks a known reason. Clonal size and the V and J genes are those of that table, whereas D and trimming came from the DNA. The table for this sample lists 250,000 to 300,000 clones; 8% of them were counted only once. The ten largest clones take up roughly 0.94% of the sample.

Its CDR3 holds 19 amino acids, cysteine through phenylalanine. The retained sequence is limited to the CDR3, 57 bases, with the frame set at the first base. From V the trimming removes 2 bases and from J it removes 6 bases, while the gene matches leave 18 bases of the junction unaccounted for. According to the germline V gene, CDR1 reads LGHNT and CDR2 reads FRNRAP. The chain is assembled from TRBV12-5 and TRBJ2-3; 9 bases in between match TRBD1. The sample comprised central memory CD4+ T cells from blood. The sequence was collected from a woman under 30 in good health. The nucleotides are TGTGCTAGTGGTTTGCCTCAGAATCCGGGACAGGGATTGCGCGATACGCAGTATTTT. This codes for CASGLPQNPGQGLRDTQYF.